The present TCR beta chain was sequenced within a study of T-cell memory formation after mild COVID-19. Overall study results and limits: The authors did not confirm SARS-CoV-2 specificity of second-wave clones peaking day 37.

Germline CDR1 reads LGHNA; CDR2 reads YSLEER. CDR3 length: 16 residues. Trimming took 2 bases from V and 8 from J, leaving 16 bases between them. This clonotype occurred many times. Its antigen remains unidentified. TCRdb called the 5' RACE reads again in MiXCR, with one record for every CDR3 protein. The sample records around 160,000 distinct CDR3 sequences, around 10% being singletons. Material for sequencing was PBMCs or a T cell subset sorted from them (not recorded which). The chain combines TRBV4-3 with TRBJ1-6; D is perhaps TRBD1 (6 bases). This clonotype originated in a man younger than 35 who had mild COVID-19 (a few samples of this study predate the infection). Cell type and time point are not known. CDR3 nucleotides: TGCGCCAGCAGCCAAATTCAGGGGCCAAGGGATTCACCCCTCCACTTT. This encodes CASSQIQGPRDSPLHF.